This TCR beta chain was found in a study of blood T cell repertoires in COVID-19. Study in general: Material from acute and convalescent COVID-19 was sourced from the United States, Italy and Spain.

The sample holds a few counts of this clone. Repertoires were generated with immunoSEQ multiplex PCR, while TCRdb's copy carries only in-frame clones and drops some. The data hold some 220,000 clones, with approximately 80% observed a single time. Sequenced sample: PBMCs or T cells enriched from blood (not recorded which). This receptor was obtained from a woman aged 40 to 50 with acute COVID-19.

The CDR3 protein is CASSQSGTDMNTEAFF. In DNA form, the CDR3 reads TGTGCCAGCAGCCAATCGGGGACAGATATGAACACTGAAGCTTTCTTT. The gene calls are TRBV16 and TRBJ1-1, with 7 bases identical to TRBD1. Germline V CDR1 and CDR2: KGHSY, FQNENV. V lost 0 bases to trimming and J lost 0 bases; unmatched junction nucleotides: 4. The CDR3 extends over 16 amino acids.